The 22 T cell receptor beta chains below all came from one sample that was sequenced in a study of blood T cell repertoires in COVID-19. Sequenced by immunoSEQ multiplex PCR; TCRdb stores in-frame clones only, minus some. The sample records 120,000 or so clones, around 81% being singletons. Sequencing input: peripheral blood. The receptors shown here come from a man aged 25 to 45 with COVID-19, enrolled during active disease.

The genes are TRBV5-1 and TRBJ2-7; 10 bases map to TRBD1. The CDR3 runs 19 residues. CDR1 and CDR2 (germline): SGHRS, YFSETQ. The J segment lost 4 bases and the V segment lost 4 bases, leaving 20 bases of the junction unmatched. The CDR3 sequence: CASSPRKYQAGQGQYEQYF. CDR3 nucleotides: TGCGCCAGCAGCCCACGTAAATACCAAGCGGGACAGGGGCAATACGAGCAGTACTTC.

The table lists this clone with a count of one. The chain employs TRBV5-1 and TRBJ2-2, with D possibly TRBD1 on 6 matching bases. The germline gives CDR1 SGHRS, CDR2 YFSETQ. V shed 7 bases and J shed 2 bases, with 15 bases lying between them. This CDR3 is 15 amino acids long. CDR3 DNA: TGCGCCAGCGGATCCGGGACACCTAACACCGGGGAGCTGTTTTTT. It codes for CASGSGTPNTGELFF.

The V and J genes are TRBV5-1 and TRBJ2-7; 8 bases map to TRBD1. CDR1 is SGHRS and CDR2 is YFSETQ in the germline V gene. V shed 2 bases and J 2 bases; nucleotides not matched to a gene: 12. The CDR3 has 17 residues. CDR3 sequence (DNA): TGCGCCAGCAGCTTATTATTCCAGGGGGCCCAAGCCTACGAGCAGTACTTC. Protein product: CASSLLFQGAQAYEQYF.

This chain joins TRBV6-5 and TRBJ2-5; 10 bases line up with TRBD1. Germline CDR1 is MNHEY and CDR2 is SVGAGI. Trimming at V came to 0 bases and at J to 5 bases, leaving 3 bases not matched to a gene. The length of the CDR3 is 15 residues. The CDR3 bases are TGTGCCAGCAGTTACTCGACAGGGGGCCGGGAGACCCAGTACTTC. Its translation: CASSYSTGGRETQYF.

The CDR3 reads CASSSTAAFRLAQYF. The CDR3, as DNA: TGTGCCAGCAGTTCGACGGCGGCCTTTCGTTTGGCCCAGTACTTC. The chain couples TRBV28 to TRBJ2-5; no clear D gene. V lost 4 bases, J lost 9 bases, and 21 bases lay in between. Per the germline V gene, CDR1 is MDHEN and CDR2 is SYDVKM. The CDR3 sequence is 15 residues long.

This clone was detected only a few times. CDR3 sequence reads: CASSLFGGEKLFF. CDR3 in DNA: TGTGCCAGCAGTTTGTTCGGAGGGGAAAAACTGTTTTTT. The chain is built from TRBV12-3 or TRBV12-4 and TRBJ1-4; no reliable D call. CDR3 length: 13 amino acids. Trimming left V 3 bases short and J 8 bases short, with 10 bases between.

The J gene is TRBJ1-5, the V gene TRBV2; TRBD1 might be the D (6 bases). The germline gives CDR1 SNHLY, CDR2 FYNNEI. The V and J ends lost 7 bases and 0 bases respectively, with 13 bases between them. The CDR3 consists of 15 residues. In DNA, the CDR3 is TGTGCCAGCACGAGGGACACTTATAGCAATCAGCCCCAGCATTTT. Protein: CASTRDTYSNQPQHF.

The chain couples TRBV6-1 to TRBJ2-1; 11 bases align to TRBD2. This CDR3 region has 16 residues. After removal of 2 bases from V and 3 bases from J, the junction contained 3 bases not matched to a gene. Germline values: CDR1 MNHNS, CDR2 SASEGT. The CDR3 DNA reads TGTGCCAGCAGTGAACTGACTAGCGGGGACTACAATGAGCAGTTCTTC. As protein: CASSELTSGDYNEQFF.

This rearrangement joins TRBV6-6 to TRBJ1-5; D may be TRBD1 (5 bases). Trimming took 2 bases from V and 7 from J, leaving 18 bases between them. This CDR3 has 16 amino acids. Germline-derived CDR1 and CDR2 are MNHNY and SVGAGI (reference sequence). In DNA, the CDR3 is TGTGCCAGCAGTTACCTCGGGGGGGTCTCCAACCAGCCCCAGCATTTT. Its translation is CASSYLGGVSNQPQHF.

The chain uses TRBV12-3 or TRBV12-4 and TRBJ2-5, with a tentative D call TRBD1 (6 bases). Trimming cost V 4 bases and J 7 bases, with 13 bases left between them. The CDR3 consists of 13 residues. Here the CDR3 reads CASSSTGIMTQYF. The CDR3 nucleotides are TGTGCCAGCAGTTCTACAGGGATTATGACCCAGTACTTC.

J is TRBJ2-5 and V is TRBV15; 9 positions match TRBD2. Germline values: CDR1 LNHNV, CDR2 YYDKDF (reference sequence). This CDR3 is 15 amino acids long. V lost 5 bases and J lost 3; bases outside the gene matches: 7. CDR3 amino acids: CATSGQTSGKETQYF. In nucleotides, the CDR3 is TGTGCCACCAGCGGCCAGACTAGCGGAAAAGAGACCCAGTACTTC.

V and J are TRBV6-5 and TRBJ2-5; 10 bases are a match to TRBD2. In germline, CDR1 is MNHEY, CDR2 SVGAGI. V dropped 6 bases and J dropped 3; count of bases not matched to a gene: 1. This CDR3 comprises 13 residues. The chain's CDR3 is CASSGLAEETQYF. The DNA for the CDR3 is TGTGCCAGCAGCGGACTAGCGGAAGAGACCCAGTACTTC.

The genes are TRBV18 and TRBJ1-4; 8 nucleotides line up with TRBD1. V shed 3 bases and J 6 bases; nucleotides not matched to a gene: 9. CDR1 KGHSH and CDR2 LQKENI come from the germline V gene. The CDR3 spans 16 residues. DNA for the CDR3: TGTGCCAGCTCACCCACCCTACAGGGGGGACATGAAAAACTGTTTTTT. Residues: CASSPTLQGGHEKLFF.

J is TRBJ1-4 and V is TRBV9; 8 bases map to TRBD1. The germline CDR1 and CDR2 sequences are SGDLS and YYNGEE. Trimming at V came to 0 bases and at J to 7 bases, leaving 17 bases not matched to a gene. The CDR3 totals 19 residues. The CDR3 region has the DNA TGTGCCAGCAGCGTAGGACCCGAGCCGTGGCAGGGGGCAGGTGAAAAACTGTTTTTT. It specifies CASSVGPEPWQGAGEKLFF.

The chain is built from TRBV12-3 or TRBV12-4 and TRBJ1-1; TRBD1 matches 7 bases. The J segment lost 4 bases and the V segment lost 5 bases, leaving 4 bases of the junction unmatched. The CDR3 totals 13 residues. CDR3 region: CASSPTGFTEAFF. The CDR3, as DNA: TGTGCCAGCAGTCCGACAGGGTTCACTGAAGCTTTCTTT.

This clone was seen just once. V usage is TRBV29-1 and J usage is TRBJ2-2, with D possibly matching TRBD2 (5 bases). CDR3 length: 14 amino acids. Trimming left V 0 bases short and J 7 bases short, with 12 bases between. Germline loops: CDR1 SQVTM, CDR2 ANQGSEA. CDR3 sequence: CSVEDIGEGGELFF. As DNA, the CDR3 is TGCAGCGTTGAAGATATCGGGGAAGGCGGGGAGCTGTTTTTT.

The chain uses TRBV28 and TRBJ2-5, with 7 bases that match TRBD2. Looked up from germline, CDR1 is MDHEN and CDR2 is SYDVKM. V lost 7 bases, J lost 5 bases, and 13 bases stayed unmatched. This CDR3 comprises 15 residues. This CDR3 is CASTPFGAGMETQYF. The CDR3 nucleotides read TGTGCCAGCACCCCCTTCGGAGCGGGGATGGAGACCCAGTACTTC.

This sequence joins TRBV7-8 and TRBJ2-7; a possible D gene is TRBD1 (5 bases). Germline-derived CDR1 and CDR2 are SGHVS and FQNEAQ. This CDR3 is 14 amino acids long. Trimming removed 4 bases from V and 3 bases from J, with 13 bases in between. For the CDR3, the DNA is TGTGCCAGCAGCTCCTCGCAGGGTCTCTACGAGCAGTACTTC. Translating it yields CASSSSQGLYEQYF.

V and J are TRBV18 and TRBJ1-1, with unresolved D. Trimming took 3 bases from V and 1 from J, leaving 6 bases between them. This CDR3 has 13 amino acids. CDR1 is KGHSH, CDR2 LQKENI, per germline. The CDR3 reads CASSPGSNTEAFF. The CDR3 coding sequence is TGTGCCAGCTCACCGGGCTCGAACACTGAAGCTTTCTTT.

V usage is TRBV10-2 and J usage is TRBJ2-5; no definite D call. The CDR3 spans 12 residues. Deletions cut 6 bases from V and 5 bases from J, with 10 bases between. Germline CDR1 and CDR2: WSHSY and SAAADI. The chain's CDR3 is CASSHSWETQYF. The CDR3 bases are TGCGCCAGCAGCCACTCATGGGAGACCCAGTACTTC.

This clone appeared once. The V and J genes are TRBV6-5 and TRBJ2-7; D might be TRBD1 (6 bases). The CDR3 loop spans 13 amino acids. Trimming pared 7 bases from V and 0 bases from J, leaving 10 bases between. Germline V lookup: CDR1 MNHEY, CDR2 SVGAGI. The DNA of the CDR3 is TGTGCCAGCAACAGGGACCACTCCTACGAGCAGTACTTC. As protein: CASNRDHSYEQYF.

The J gene is TRBJ1-1, the V gene TRBV4-3; maybe TRBD1 (6 bases). Trimming removed 3 bases from V and 9 bases from J, with 17 bases in between. This CDR3 region has 14 residues. Germline CDR1 LGHNA, CDR2 YSLEER. The CDR3 loop reads CASSHNYPGQQAFF. The CDR3 bases are TGCGCCAGCAGCCACAATTATCCGGGACAACAAGCTTTCTTT.